Shown below are 3 T cell receptor beta chains from a single sample sequenced in a study of cytomegalovirus exposure and HLA in healthy donors. Sequenced by immunoSEQ multiplex PCR; TCRdb stores in-frame clones only, minus some. This table has 160,000 or so clones, more than 70% appearing once. The sequenced material came from PBMCs. The receptors were sampled from a man between 18 and 35 years old in good health and CMV-seronegative.

This clone was detected once. The genes are TRBV19 and TRBJ2-1; TRBD2 agrees at 8 bases. Per the germline V gene, CDR1 is LNHDA and CDR2 is SQIVND (reference sequence). The J segment lost 9 bases and the V segment lost 9 bases, leaving 7 bases of the junction unmatched. CDR3 length: 12 amino acids. CDR3 protein: CASQAGEVEQFF. CDR3 in DNA: TGTGCCAGCCAAGCGGGAGAGGTTGAGCAGTTCTTC.

V is TRBV5-1 and J is TRBJ1-1, with D perhaps matching TRBD1 (5 bases). V was clipped by 1 base and J by 1 base, with 8 bases between them. Germline V CDR1 and CDR2: SGHRS, YFSETQ. The CDR3 spans 14 residues. As DNA, the CDR3 is TGCGCCAGCAGCTTGTTCGGGGGGAACACTGAAGCTTTCTTT. As protein: CASSLFGGNTEAFF.

The CDR3 protein is CASSLGDSLQPQHF. In DNA form, the CDR3 reads TGTGCCAGCAGTTTAGGGGACAGTCTACAGCCCCAGCATTTT. The chain combines TRBV27 with TRBJ1-5; 7 bases agree with TRBD1. CDR1 MNHEY and CDR2 SMNVEV come from the germline V gene (reference sequence). The V gene end was trimmed by 2 bases and the J gene end by 7 bases; junction bases not matched to a gene: 5. This CDR3 has 14 amino acids.